This TCR beta chain derives from a study of OX40 agonist ivuxolimab in advanced cancers. Study-level information: The diagnoses of dose-escalation patients were hepatocellular carcinoma, melanoma, renal cell or head and neck cancer. Study results and limitations: More expanded clones were seen, on average, in CD8+ T cells than in CD4+.

The protocol was immunoSEQ multiplex PCR, while the TCRdb copy is restricted to in-frame clones and leaves out a portion. The repertoire has about 64,000 clones, 75% to 90% of them found once; the top ten carry about 2%. Trimming removed 4 bases from V and 0 bases from J, with 16 bases in between. Germline V gene lookup returns CDR1 SGHAT and CDR2 FQNNGV. This CDR3 comprises 17 residues. In the case of this clone: What it recognizes is unknown.

The chain is built from TRBV11-2 and TRBJ1-3, with D perhaps TRBD1 (5 bases). This clonotype was sampled from an adult with an advanced solid tumor such as melanoma, head and neck, liver or kidney cancer. The source was CD4+ or CD8+ T cells sorted from blood, collected in a trial of the OX40 agonist ivuxolimab. The CDR3 DNA reads TGTGCCAGCAGCTCCAGTGTGGGGCTGATCTCTGGAAACACCATATATTTT. It encodes CASSSSVGLISGNTIYF.